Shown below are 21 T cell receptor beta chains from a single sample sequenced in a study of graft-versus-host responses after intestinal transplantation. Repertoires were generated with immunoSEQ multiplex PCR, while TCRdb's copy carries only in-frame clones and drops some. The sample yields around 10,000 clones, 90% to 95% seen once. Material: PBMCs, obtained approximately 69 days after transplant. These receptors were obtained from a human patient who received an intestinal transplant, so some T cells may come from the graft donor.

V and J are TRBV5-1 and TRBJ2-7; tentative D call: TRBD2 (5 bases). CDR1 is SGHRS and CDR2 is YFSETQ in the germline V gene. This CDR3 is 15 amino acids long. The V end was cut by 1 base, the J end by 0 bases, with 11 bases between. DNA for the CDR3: TGCGCCAGCAGCTTGAACACGGGAAGCTCCTACGAGCAGTACTTC. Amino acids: CASSLNTGSSYEQYF.

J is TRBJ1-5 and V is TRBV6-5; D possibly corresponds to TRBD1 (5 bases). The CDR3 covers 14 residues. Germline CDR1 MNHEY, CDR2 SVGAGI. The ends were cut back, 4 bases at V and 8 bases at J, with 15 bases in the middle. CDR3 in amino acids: CASSLLGLGEPQHF. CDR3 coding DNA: TGTGCCAGCAGTTTATTGGGTTTGGGGGAGCCCCAGCATTTT.

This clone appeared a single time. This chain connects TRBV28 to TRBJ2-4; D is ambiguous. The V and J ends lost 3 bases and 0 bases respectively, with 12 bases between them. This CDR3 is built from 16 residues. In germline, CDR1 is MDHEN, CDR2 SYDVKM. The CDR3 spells CASSFGNGVAKNIQYF. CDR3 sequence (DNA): TGTGCCAGCAGTTTTGGGAACGGAGTAGCCAAAAACATTCAGTACTTC.

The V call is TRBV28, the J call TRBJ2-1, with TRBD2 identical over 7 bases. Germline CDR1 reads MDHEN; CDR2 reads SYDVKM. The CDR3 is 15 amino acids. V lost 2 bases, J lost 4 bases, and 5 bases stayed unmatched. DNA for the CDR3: TGTGCCAGCAGTTTAGGTCTAGCGGATTACAATGAGCAGTTCTTC. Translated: CASSLGLADYNEQFF.

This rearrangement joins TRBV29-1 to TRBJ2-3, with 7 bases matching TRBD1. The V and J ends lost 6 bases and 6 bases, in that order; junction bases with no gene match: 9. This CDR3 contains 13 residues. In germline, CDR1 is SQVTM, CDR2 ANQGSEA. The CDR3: CSVETTGTDTQYF. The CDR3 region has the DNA TGCAGCGTAGAAACGACAGGGACGGATACGCAGTATTTT.

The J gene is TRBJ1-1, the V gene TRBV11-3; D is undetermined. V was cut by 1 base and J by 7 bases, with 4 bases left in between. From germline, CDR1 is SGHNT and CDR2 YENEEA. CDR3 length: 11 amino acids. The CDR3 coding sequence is TGTGCCAGCAGCTTAGTGAATGAAGCTTTCTTT. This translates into CASSLVNEAFF.

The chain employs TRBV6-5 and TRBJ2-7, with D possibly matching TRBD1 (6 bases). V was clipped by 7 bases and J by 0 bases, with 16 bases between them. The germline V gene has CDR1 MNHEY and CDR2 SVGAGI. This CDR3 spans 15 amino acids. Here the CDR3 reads CASKGVYKSSYEQYF. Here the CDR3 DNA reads TGTGCCAGCAAGGGGGTCTACAAGAGCTCCTACGAGCAGTACTTC.

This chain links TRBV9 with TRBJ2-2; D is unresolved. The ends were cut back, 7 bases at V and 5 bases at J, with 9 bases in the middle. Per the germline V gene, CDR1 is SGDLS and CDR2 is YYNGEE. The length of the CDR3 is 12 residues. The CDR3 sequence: CASELGTGELFF. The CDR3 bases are TGTGCCAGCGAATTGGGGACCGGGGAGCTGTTTTTT.

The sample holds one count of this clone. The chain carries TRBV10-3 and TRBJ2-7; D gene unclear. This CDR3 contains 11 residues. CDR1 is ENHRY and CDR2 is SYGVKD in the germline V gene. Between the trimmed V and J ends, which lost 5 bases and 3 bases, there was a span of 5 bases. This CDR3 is CAISQNYEQYF. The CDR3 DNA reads TGTGCCATCAGTCAGAACTACGAGCAGTACTTC.

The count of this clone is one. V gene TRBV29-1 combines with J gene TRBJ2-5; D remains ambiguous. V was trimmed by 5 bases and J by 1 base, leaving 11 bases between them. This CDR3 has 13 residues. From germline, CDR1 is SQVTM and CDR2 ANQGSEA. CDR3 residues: CSVTDGTQETQYF. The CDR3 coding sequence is TGCAGCGTTACTGACGGAACCCAAGAGACCCAGTACTTC.

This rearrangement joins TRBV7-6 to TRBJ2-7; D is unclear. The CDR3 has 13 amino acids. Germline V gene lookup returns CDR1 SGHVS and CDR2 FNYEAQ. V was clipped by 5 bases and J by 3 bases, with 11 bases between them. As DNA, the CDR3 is TGTGCCAGCAGCCCGGCGGTGGGCTACGAGCAGTACTTC. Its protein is CASSPAVGYEQYF.

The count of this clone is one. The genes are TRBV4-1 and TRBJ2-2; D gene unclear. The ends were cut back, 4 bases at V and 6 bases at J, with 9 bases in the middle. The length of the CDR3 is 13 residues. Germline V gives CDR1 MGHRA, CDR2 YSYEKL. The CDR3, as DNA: TGCGCCAGCAGCCCGGCGACTGCCGGGGAGCTGTTTTTT. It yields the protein CASSPATAGELFF.

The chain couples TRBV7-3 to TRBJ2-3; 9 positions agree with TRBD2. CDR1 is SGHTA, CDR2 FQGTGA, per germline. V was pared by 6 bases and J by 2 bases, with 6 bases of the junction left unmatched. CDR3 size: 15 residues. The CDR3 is CASSHTSGHTDTQYF. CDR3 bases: TGTGCCAGCAGTCACACTAGCGGGCACACAGATACGCAGTATTTT.

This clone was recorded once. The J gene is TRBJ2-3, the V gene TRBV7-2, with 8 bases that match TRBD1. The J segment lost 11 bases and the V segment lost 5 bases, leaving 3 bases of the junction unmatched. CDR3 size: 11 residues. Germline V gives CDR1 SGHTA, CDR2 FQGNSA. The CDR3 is CASSPDRGQYF. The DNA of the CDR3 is TGTGCCAGCAGCCCAGACAGGGGGCAGTATTTT.

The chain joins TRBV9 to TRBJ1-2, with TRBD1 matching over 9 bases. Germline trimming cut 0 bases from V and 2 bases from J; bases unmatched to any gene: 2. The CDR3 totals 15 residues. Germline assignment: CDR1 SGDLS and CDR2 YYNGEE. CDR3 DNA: TGTGCCAGCAGCGTAGGGGGACAGGGCAACTATGGCTACACCTTC. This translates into CASSVGGQGNYGYTF.

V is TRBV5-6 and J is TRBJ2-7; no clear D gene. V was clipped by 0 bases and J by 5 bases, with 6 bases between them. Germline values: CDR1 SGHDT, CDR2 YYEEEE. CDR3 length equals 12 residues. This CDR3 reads CASSLAPHEQYF. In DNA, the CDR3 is TGTGCCAGCAGCTTGGCGCCCCACGAGCAGTACTTC.

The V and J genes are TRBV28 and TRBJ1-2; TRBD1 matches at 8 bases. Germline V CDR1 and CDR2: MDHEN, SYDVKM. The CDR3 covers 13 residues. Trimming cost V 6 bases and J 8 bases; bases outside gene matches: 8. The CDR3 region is CASRPDRVDGYTF. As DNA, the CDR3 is TGTGCCAGCAGGCCGGACAGGGTTGACGGCTACACCTTC.

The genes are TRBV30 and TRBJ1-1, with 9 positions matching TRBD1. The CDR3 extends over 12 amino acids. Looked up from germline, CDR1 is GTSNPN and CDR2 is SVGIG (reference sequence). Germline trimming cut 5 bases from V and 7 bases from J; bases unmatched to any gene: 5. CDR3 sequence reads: CAWGGQGGEAFF. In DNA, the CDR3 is TGTGCCTGGGGGGGACAGGGCGGTGAAGCTTTCTTT.

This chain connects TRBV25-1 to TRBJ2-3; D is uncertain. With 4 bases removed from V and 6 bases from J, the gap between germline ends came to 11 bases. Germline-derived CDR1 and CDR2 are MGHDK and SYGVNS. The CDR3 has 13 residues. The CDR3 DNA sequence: TGTGCCAGCAGTGGCCGATGGTTCGATACGCAGTATTTT. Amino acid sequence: CASSGRWFDTQYF. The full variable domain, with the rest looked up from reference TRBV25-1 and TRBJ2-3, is EADIYQTPRYLVIGTGKKITLECSQTMGHDKMYWYQQDPGMELHLIHYSYGVNSTEKGDLSSESTVSRIRTEHFPLTLESARPSHTSQYLCASSGRWFDTQYFGPGTRLTVL.

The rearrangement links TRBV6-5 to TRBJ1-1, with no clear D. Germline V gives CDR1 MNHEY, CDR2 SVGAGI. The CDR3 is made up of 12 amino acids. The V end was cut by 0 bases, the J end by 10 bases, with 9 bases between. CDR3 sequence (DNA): TGTGCCAGCAGTTACTCATCAGGCACAGCTTTCTTT. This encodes CASSYSSGTAFF.

The CDR3 sequence: CASSSTSEYNEQFF. Here the CDR3 DNA reads TGTGCCAGCAGCAGCACTAGCGAGTACAATGAGCAGTTCTTC. The genes are TRBV7-3 and TRBJ2-1; 7 nucleotides line up with TRBD2. V shed 5 bases, J shed 4 bases, and the junction held 5 bases outside the gene matches. The CDR3 is made up of 14 amino acids. CDR1 and CDR2 (germline): SGHTA, FQGTGA.